Described below is a single T cell receptor (beta chain) sequence and its context. The target antigen is unknown. The data belong to a study of T cell responses to AZD1222 COVID-19 vaccine. Whole-study results and caveats: Receipt of two AZD1222 doses was followed by a rise in Spike-specific TCR breadth and depth. Most donors were white British, females outnumbered males, and clonal diversity was possibly underestimated.

Trimming removed 2 bases at V and 4 bases at J, with 13 bases between. The CDR3 spans 15 residues. Germline CDR1 reads KGHDR; CDR2 reads SFDVKD. The assay was immunoSEQ multiplex PCR, and TCRdb's table has in-frame clones only and misses some. The sample has some 120,000 clones; more than 70% are singletons. The source of this sequence is an adult who received the AZD1222 COVID-19 vaccine. The source material was peripheral blood, sampled 28 days after the second AZD1222 dose. The V gene is TRBV24-1, the J gene TRBJ1-1; D is unclear. The CDR3 protein is CATSDSLGEGTEAFF. DNA of the CDR3: TGTGCCACCAGTGATTCCCTCGGGGAAGGCACTGAAGCTTTCTTT.